This is a list of T cell receptor beta chains from one sample in a study of cytomegalovirus exposure and HLA in healthy donors. Produced via immunoSEQ multiplex PCR; TCRdb's table is partial and in-frame only. The sample records fewer than 120,000 clones, roughly three quarters being singletons. The sequenced sample was PBMCs. The source is a man aged 25-40 years in good health and CMV-seropositive. Both conserved end residues are part of each CDR3. A D gene is named only where the DNA matches it firmly. Clone size, where shown, is once, few, many, or a class for clones that have expanded.

TGTGCCAGCAGTTTATCTGGGACAGGGTTGTACGAGCAGTACTTC	CASSLSGTGLYEQYF	TRBD1	TRBJ2-7	-	TRBV27
TGTGCCAGCAGCTCCACAGGGTCGAACACCGGGGAGCTGTTTTTT	CASSSTGSNTGELFF	-	TRBJ2-2	-	TRBV5-4
TGTGCCAGCGGGCCGGGCGGGGGCACAGATACGCAGTATTTT	CASGPGGGTDTQYF	-	TRBJ2-3	-	TRBV10-3
TGTGCCAGCAGCTTAGTTGGGCCGAACTACGAGCAGTACTTC	CASSLVGPNYEQYF	-	TRBJ2-7	once	TRBV7-6
TGTGCCAGCAGCCTCTGGACAGGGGGCGCGGAGACCCAGTACTTC	CASSLWTGGAETQYF	TRBD1	TRBJ2-5	-	TRBV7-9
TGTGCCAGCAGCTTTTTGTTCAGTCAATCCTACAATGAGCAGTTCTTC	CASSFLFSQSYNEQFF	-	TRBJ2-1	-	TRBV7-3
TGCGCCAGCAGCTTGATAGCGGGGGGGTATTACAATGAGCAGTTCTTC	CASSLIAGGYYNEQFF	TRBD2	TRBJ2-1	-	TRBV5-1
TGTGCCAGCAGTTTAGGACAGGCCTACGGGCAGTACTTC	CASSLGQAYGQYF	TRBD1	TRBJ2-5	-	TRBV27
TGCGCCACCCGTGAGAGGCCCGGGTCGGGGGATTCCTATAATTCACCCCTCCACTTT	CATRERPGSGDSYNSPLHF	-	TRBJ1-6	-	TRBV5-1
TGTGCCAGTAGTATAGGCGGCAGTTCACCCCTCCACTTT	CASSIGGSSPLHF	-	TRBJ1-6	-	TRBV19
TGTGCCAGCAGCGAGCGGGGTTACACCGGGGAGCTGTTTTTT	CASSERGYTGELFF	TRBD2	TRBJ2-2	once	TRBV9
TGTGCCAGCAGTGTTAGCGGGGAAAGGACCGGGGAGCTGTTTTTT	CASSVSGERTGELFF	TRBD2	TRBJ2-2	-	TRBV6-4
TGTGCCAGTAGCTCGGACAGGGCTGGAAACACCATATATTTT	CASSSDRAGNTIYF	TRBD1	TRBJ1-3	-	TRBV19
TGTGCCTGGAGAGGGGGGGGGCGATTTTCTGAAGCTTTCTTT	CAWRGGGRFSEAFF	-	TRBJ1-1	-	TRBV30
TGTGCCAGCACTCCTAGCGGGGCCCTTTTCTACAATGAGCAGTTCTTC	CASTPSGALFYNEQFF	TRBD2	TRBJ2-1	-	TRBV2
TGTGCCATCACAGGACAGGGGGCGCCTGGAAACACCATATATTTT	CAITGQGAPGNTIYF	TRBD1	TRBJ1-3	-	TRBV10-3
TGTGCCAGCGGCGGTGGACAGGGGGCTTTGGACACTGAAGCTTTCTTT	CASGGGQGALDTEAFF	TRBD1	TRBJ1-1	-	TRBV25-1
TGCGCCAGCGGTGGACAGGGGGGAACTGAAGCTTTCTTT	CASGGQGGTEAFF	TRBD1	TRBJ1-1	few	TRBV10-2
TGTGCCAGCAGTAACAGGGACTATGGCTACACCTTC	CASSNRDYGYTF	-	TRBJ1-2	-	TRBV6-5
TGTGCCAGCAGCGTAGTTCAAGAGGGCAATGAGCAGTTCTTC	CASSVVQEGNEQFF	-	TRBJ2-1	-	TRBV9
TGTGCCAGCAGCCGCGAGGGGAGGGCCGCAGATACGCAGTATTTT	CASSREGRAADTQYF	TRBD2	TRBJ2-3	-	TRBV7-9
TGTGCCAGCAGCTTGGCCCCAGATACGCAGTATTTT	CASSLAPDTQYF	-	TRBJ2-3	once	TRBV7-9
TGTGCCAGTAGTATTTGGACAGGGGCTTCTGGAAACACCATATATTTT	CASSIWTGASGNTIYF	TRBD1	TRBJ1-3	-	TRBV19
TGTGCCAGCAGCTGGGCGGGCCGAGATGGCTACACCTTC	CASSWAGRDGYTF	-	TRBJ1-2	few	TRBV5-6
TGCGCCAGCAGCCGGCGGGACAGCACAGATACGCAGTATTTT	CASSRRDSTDTQYF	-	TRBJ2-3	-	TRBV4-3
TGCGCCAGCAGGAGTGGGGTAGGAGGGAACACTGAAGCTTTCTTT	CASRSGVGGNTEAFF	-	TRBJ1-1	-	TRBV5-1
TGTGCCAGCAGCGAAGAGGCCAGTCCGAACACTGAAGCTTTCTTT	CASSEEASPNTEAFF	-	TRBJ1-1	-	TRBV9
TGTGCCAGCAGTTACTCACGACTAGGGTCCTACGAGCAGTACTTC	CASSYSRLGSYEQYF	-	TRBJ2-7	-	TRBV6-5
TGCGCCAGCAGTCTCGACAGGTCCAATGAGCAGTTCTTC	CASSLDRSNEQFF	-	TRBJ2-1	-	TRBV5-1
TGTGCCAGCAGCCCCAAGAACAGGGAAACCTACAATGAGCAGTTCTTC	CASSPKNRETYNEQFF	-	TRBJ2-1	-	TRBV11-2
TGCGCCAGCAGCTTGGATGGTACCGGCTATGGCTACACCTTC	CASSLDGTGYGYTF	-	TRBJ1-2	once	TRBV5-1
TGTGCCAGCAGCTTAGAGGGGGCAACTAATGAAAAACTGTTTTTT	CASSLEGATNEKLFF	-	TRBJ1-4	once	TRBV7-2
TGTGCCTGGAGTAAGGGGGGGACGAACTATGGCTACACCTTC	CAWSKGGTNYGYTF	-	TRBJ1-2	-	TRBV30
TGCGCCAGCAGCCTCATAGCGGGGGGGAGCACAGATACGCAGTATTTT	CASSLIAGGSTDTQYF	TRBD2	TRBJ2-3	-	TRBV5-1
TGCGCCAGCAGCCCGAACCCGGGACAGACAACAGATACGCAGTATTTT	CASSPNPGQTTDTQYF	TRBD1	TRBJ2-3	-	TRBV5-1
TGTGCCAGCAGGAGCCTGACAGGGGGGATACAGCCCCAGCATTTT	CASRSLTGGIQPQHF	TRBD1	TRBJ1-5	-	TRBV6-1
TGTGCCAGCAGCCCCCGACAGGTTGAAGCTTTCTTT	CASSPRQVEAFF	-	TRBJ1-1	-	TRBV21-1
TGCAGCTTCCAGAACACCGGGGAGCTGTTTTTT	CSFQNTGELFF	-	TRBJ2-2	once	TRBV29-1
TGTGCCAGCAGCTTAGTCTCGGTCGGAGAGACCCAGTACTTC	CASSLVSVGETQYF	-	TRBJ2-5	-	TRBV7-6
TGTGCCAGCAGCTTTTACCGGGACAGGGGAAGCGGGGAGCTGTTTTTT	CASSFYRDRGSGELFF	TRBD1	TRBJ2-2	-	TRBV5-6
TGTGCCAGAAGCTACGGGACAGACATTTCGTACTTC	CARSYGTDISYF	TRBD1	TRBJ2-4	-	TRBV5-3
TGCGCCAGCAGCCAAGATTGGGGGGGCTACTACGAGCAGTACTTC	CASSQDWGGYYEQYF	-	TRBJ2-7	-	TRBV4-3
TGTGCCAGCGGTGCAGGGGACGGCAATCAGCCCCAGCATTTT	CASGAGDGNQPQHF	-	TRBJ1-5	large	TRBV6-6
TGTGCCAGCAGCTCCAGACTAGCGGGGGGGAGCACAGATACGCAGTATTTT	CASSSRLAGGSTDTQYF	TRBD2	TRBJ2-3	-	TRBV9
TGTGCCAGCAACACAGCTTTCTTT	CASNTAFF	-	TRBJ1-1	few	TRBV6-1
TGTGCCAGCAGTTCATCCTACGAGCAGTACTTC	CASSSSYEQYF	-	TRBJ2-7	-	TRBV27
TGCGCCAGCAGCCAAGAATCCAGCGGGGCTAACTACGAGCAGTACTTC	CASSQESSGANYEQYF	TRBD2	TRBJ2-7	-	TRBV4-1
TGCGCCAGCAGCCCCGTAGCGGGGGACGCCTACGAGCAGTACTTC	CASSPVAGDAYEQYF	TRBD2	TRBJ2-7	few	TRBV4-3
TGTGCCAGCAGTTTAATGATCGTCCGCGGGAGCACAGATACGCAGTATTTT	CASSLMIVRGSTDTQYF	-	TRBJ2-3	-	TRBV27
TGTGCCAGCAGCTGGCAGCGGGGGAGTGGGAATGAGCAGTTCTTC	CASSWQRGSGNEQFF	TRBD2	TRBJ2-1	once	TRBV7-9
TGTGCCAGCAGCTCACAAGCGGGGGGTGTGGACGAGCAGTACTTC	CASSSQAGGVDEQYF	TRBD2	TRBJ2-7	-	TRBV7-2
TGTGCCAGCAGCTTCCGCCAGGGGAACACTGAAGCTTTCTTT	CASSFRQGNTEAFF	-	TRBJ1-1	-	TRBV7-8
TGTGCCAGCAGCCAAGATGAAGGGACAGAGAACACTGAAGCTTTCTTT	CASSQDEGTENTEAFF	TRBD1	TRBJ1-1	few	TRBV4-2
TGTGCCAGCAGCTTAGCAGGGGGCGTGGATCAGCCCCAGCATTTT	CASSLAGGVDQPQHF	TRBD1	TRBJ1-5	-	TRBV7-8
TGTGCCAGCAGCTTATCAGGGGCCGGGGAGCTGTTTTTT	CASSLSGAGELFF	-	TRBJ2-2	-	TRBV7-2
TGTGCCAGCAGCCAAGATGCTAGCGGGGGTAGAGCTAGCACAGATACGCAGTATTTT	CASSQDASGGRASTDTQYF	TRBD2	TRBJ2-3	-	TRBV4-2
TGTGCCAGCAGCTTCGACACCGGGGAGCTGTTTTTT	CASSFDTGELFF	-	TRBJ2-2	-	TRBV11-2
TGTGCCAGCAGCTCGGGACTAGCGGAGGGGAACATTCAGTACTTC	CASSSGLAEGNIQYF	TRBD2	TRBJ2-4	-	TRBV7-2
TGTGCCATCAGTGGGGTTATGGCATCGGGGGGCTACACCTTC	CAISGVMASGGYTF	-	TRBJ1-2	-	TRBV10-3